This T cell receptor beta chain emerged from a study of T cells in narcolepsy. Deletions cut 8 bases from V and 7 bases from J, with 15 bases between. The CDR3 length is 13 residues. The germline gives CDR1 WNHNN, CDR2 SYGVQD (reference sequence). Profiled with immunoSEQ multiplex PCR; TCRdb holds only in-frame clones, not every one. The repertoire holds around 26,000 clones, with less than 70% as singletons. The chain links TRBV10-1 to TRBJ1-5; D is undetermined. Sequencing used memory (CD45RA-) CD4+ T cells from blood. The sequence was collected from a human donor in good health. Here the CDR3 DNA reads TGCGCCAGCTCCTCCGGGGTGGGCCAGCCCCAGCATTTT. It translates to CASSSGVGQPQHF.